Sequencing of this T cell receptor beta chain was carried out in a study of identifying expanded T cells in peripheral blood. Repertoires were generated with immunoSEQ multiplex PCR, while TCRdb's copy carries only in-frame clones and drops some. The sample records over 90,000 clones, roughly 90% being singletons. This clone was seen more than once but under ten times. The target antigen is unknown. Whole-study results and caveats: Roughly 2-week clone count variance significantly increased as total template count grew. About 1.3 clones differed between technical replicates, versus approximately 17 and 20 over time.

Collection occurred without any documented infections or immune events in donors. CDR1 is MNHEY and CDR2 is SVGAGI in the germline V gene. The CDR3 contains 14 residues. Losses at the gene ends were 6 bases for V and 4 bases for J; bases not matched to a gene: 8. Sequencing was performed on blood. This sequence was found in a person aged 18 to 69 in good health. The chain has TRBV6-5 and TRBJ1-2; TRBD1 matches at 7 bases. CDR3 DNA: TGTGCCAGCAGGGCCGTGGGACAGCCCTATGGCTACACCTTC. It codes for CASRAVGQPYGYTF.